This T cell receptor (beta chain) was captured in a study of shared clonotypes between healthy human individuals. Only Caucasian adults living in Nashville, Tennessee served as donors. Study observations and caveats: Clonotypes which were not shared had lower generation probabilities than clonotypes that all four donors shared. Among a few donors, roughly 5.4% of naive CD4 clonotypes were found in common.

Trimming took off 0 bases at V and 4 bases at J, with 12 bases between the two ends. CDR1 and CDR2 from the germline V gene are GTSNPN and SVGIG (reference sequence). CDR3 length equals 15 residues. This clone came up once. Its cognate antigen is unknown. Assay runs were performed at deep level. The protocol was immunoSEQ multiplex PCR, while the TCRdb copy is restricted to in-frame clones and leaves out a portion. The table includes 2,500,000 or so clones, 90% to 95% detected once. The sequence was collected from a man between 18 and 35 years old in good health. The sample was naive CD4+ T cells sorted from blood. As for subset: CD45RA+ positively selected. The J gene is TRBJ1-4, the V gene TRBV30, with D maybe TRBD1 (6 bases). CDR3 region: CAWSVRAGVNEKLFF. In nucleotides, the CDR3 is TGTGCCTGGAGTGTACGGGCAGGGGTTAATGAAAAACTGTTTTTT.